This T cell receptor (beta chain) was captured by sequencing in a study of T cell changes during pregnancy in multiple sclerosis. The repertoire was sequenced with immunoSEQ multiplex PCR; TCRdb's copy has only in-frame clones and lacks some. The sample lists approximately 20,000 clones; roughly 90% were seen once. This clone showed up just a few times. V dropped 0 bases and J dropped 2 bases, with 8 bases sitting between them. The CDR3 is made up of 16 amino acids. CDR1 and CDR2 (germline): LGHNA, YNFKEQ. The origin of this receptor is a female donor in good health, enrolled as a control in a pregnancy study. This sample comprised CD8+ T cells from peripheral blood mononuclear cells, obtained in the third trimester of pregnancy. The chain recombines TRBV4-2 with TRBJ2-6; TRBD1 is a possible D gene (5 bases). CDR3 sequence (DNA): TGTGCCAGCAGCCAAGAAAGGGGTGCTGGGGCCAACGTCCTGACTTTC. It translates to CASSQERGAGANVLTF.